This entry features one T cell receptor (beta chain) sequence. Its antigen is still unknown. It has no much larger one-base neighbor in the sample; base qualities were not kept. Taken from the germline V gene (reference sequence), the CDR1 and CDR2 loops are SEHNR and FQNEAQ. From the cysteine through the phenylalanine, the CDR3 covers 14 amino acids. Only the CDR3 DNA stays, 42 bases, in frame from base 1. V was cut back by 4 bases and J by 6 bases, leaving a gap of 12 bases between them. The cohort was made up of approximately 670 healthy bone marrow donors. Cohort members were all nominally healthy when sampled, although unrecorded immune exposures were likely present. The donor was CMV seropositive and belonged to the group of 250 to 350 seropositive cohort members. A peripheral blood sample was provided by each donor, and peripheral blood mononuclear cells were used for TCR beta sequencing. Genomic DNA extraction from the blood cell samples was performed with the Qiagen DNeasy Blood Extraction Kit.

These data belong to a study of cytomegalovirus exposure and HLA in healthy donors (dated by TCRdb to 2016 to 2017). In the study overall: An earlier analysis of more than 550 of the donors reported approximately 300 Gb of sequence data and 117 million unique TCR beta sequences obtained from approximately 180 million T cells. Donor age, sex, ethnicity and CMV serostatus were compiled together with the repertoire data. Rather than using new phenotypic data, the later analysis identified candidate immune exposures from TCR beta sequences and from how often those sequences occurred across donors. Using immunosequencing, the study profiled T cell repertoires from 640 or so subjects and related those repertoires to cytomegalovirus serostatus. Four to six DR-DQ haplotypes were handled as single units for association and clustering because linkage in the cohort was strong. The study aimed to test whether cataloging public T cell receptors could reveal signatures of past pathogen exposure. An earlier analysis of some 600 of the donors applied high-throughput TCR beta sequencing to assess whether each TCR beta V gene segment acted as functional or pseudogenic. To study patterns of TCR occurrence, a later analysis re-analyzed previously published TCR beta repertoires from 700 or so donors and added high-resolution HLA genotyping. Along with the approximately 600-subject first cohort, a separate validation cohort of over a hundred different subjects was used. In a later genetic analysis, genome-wide SNP genotypes for about 55% of the roughly 700 donors were used, and that subset was treated as a discovery cohort. Both class I and class II loci were covered by HLA typing, at four-digit resolution. Across 398 genotyped donors of the cohort, an average of approximately 200,000 unique TCR beta nucleotide sequences per donor were sequenced, and around 19% of those sequences were non-productive. Every repertoire in the discovery cohort had been generated on one and the same sequencing platform. An early release covering roughly 640 HLA-typed donors comprised 250 to 350 gigabases of sequencing data and roughly 86 million unique TCR sequences. The number of donors typed differed by locus, with about 629-630 for A, B, C, DRB1 and DQB1, around 500 for DQA1, 606 for DPA1, and over 400 for DPB1. High-throughput TCR immunosequencing, statistical association of individual TCRs with disease status, and machine learning were combined to predict cytomegalovirus infection status. The genetic ancestry cluster associated with self-reported Caucasian donors included 81% of the roughly 400 genotyped donors. Overall study results and their limits: A later analysis found that HLA-associated TCR beta chains were more clonally expanded and had lower generation probabilities than equally common non-associated chains. When HLA alleles, especially DR and DQ, strongly co-occurred, TCR associations were difficult to assign to individual alleles. The study listed 150 to 200 TCR beta chains as associated with cytomegalovirus. This cohort had only TCR beta chains sequenced, and the lack of alpha or paired-chain data limited which features could be detected. In vitro tests confirmed that a few of the cytomegalovirus-associated TCR beta chains recognize cytomegalovirus antigens. While some public TCRs were present in many individuals, most TCR sequences turned up only very rarely across donors. According to a later analysis, TCR association rates differed among HLA loci, with DRB1 alleles showing the most associated TCRs and HLA-C alleles showing the fewest. Linkage disequilibrium might explain the correlated functional status among segregating V segments, but an unknown experimental factor could not be ruled out. Immune exposure information for the cohort was limited to CMV serostatus. Sequencing depth was assumed to be roughly uniform across donors in the presence/absence analyses, though that assumption may not hold. V-gene and J-gene trimming of TCR beta chains was associated with a missense DCLRE1C variant in a later genetic analysis, and the association was replicated in an independent cohort. Cytomegalovirus status was reported to be diagnosed by the classifier with high specificity and sensitivity in both the original and validation cohorts. In an earlier analysis of some 500 of the donors, most TCR beta V segments appeared in productive rearrangements about 90% or about 30% of the time, broadly matching IMGT annotations. It was suggested by the authors that the approach could potentially be generalized to other disease states and immunological phenotypes. In a later analysis, some 17,000 TCR beta sequences were associated with specific HLA alleles at a false discovery rate of 0.05. A cluster of highly shared sequence variants was judged likely to be a technical artifact of the sequencing pipeline. Several of the top co-occurrence clusters appeared to be linked to parvovirus B19, influenza, CMV and Epstein-Barr virus, according to a later analysis. A further reported finding was that TCR beta sequences accurately predicted the HLA-A and HLA-B alleles for most subjects in the first cohort. Because HLA typing was unavailable for some donors at each locus, only the typed subset was used in association tests. Some IMGT-functional V segments, including TRBV6-2 and TRBV6-3, could not be distinguished by the 87-base-pair reads and were therefore excluded. In a later analysis, most CMV-associated TCR beta chains were found to appear HLA-restricted, with HLA associations seemingly driven largely by CMV exposure. Compared with the roughly 720-donor mean, donors in an Asian-associated ancestry cluster had fewer N-insertions in productive TCRs, according to a later genetic analysis. The earlier analysis of approximately 560 of the donors excluded approximately 15 rarely observed V segments, including chromosome 9 orphons, because counts were too low.

Library preparation employed the immunoSEQ multiplex PCR assay. A mixture of 60 forward primers for TCR Vbeta segments and 13 reverse primers for TCR Jbeta segments was used in the multiplex PCR. Amplification of the CDR3 region of rearranged TCR beta genes was performed with a multiplex PCR assay on genomic DNA. The Illumina HiSeq System was used to sequence the amplified TCR beta libraries as 87-base-pair reads. Per the source publication's procedure: A later analysis tallied tens of millions of unique TCR beta chains across the 660 or so repertoires, and approximately 11 million of those chains were shared by two or more donors. To remove PCR and sequencing errors, raw reads were error-corrected and collapsed into unique sequences using a nearest-neighbor algorithm that merged closely related sequences. CDR3 sequences were aligned to IMGT reference sequences to assign V, D and J gene segments. For a sequence to be retained, at least a six-nucleotide match to both a V gene segment and a J gene segment was required. A rearrangement counted as productive if the CDR3 had no stop codons and remained in frame with V and J, and every other rearrangement counted as non-productive. CDR3 was defined according to IMGT convention as the region running from the second conserved V-encoded cysteine to the conserved J-encoded phenylalanine. The earlier analysis of 587 of the donors excluded sequences that lacked an unambiguous match to a single V gene segment. An earlier analysis of around 600 of the donors classified V segments as functional when productive rearrangements were above 56.7% and as segregating when the standard deviation between donors was above 5%. A statistical classification framework was built for diagnosing cytomegalovirus status from the catalog of TCR beta chain sequences. V and J gene assignment, in a later analysis, came from comparing TCR nucleotide sequences with IMGT/GENE-DB human TR gene sequences. A later analysis assigned CDR3 sequences and most-parsimonious VDJ recombination scenarios with the TCRdist pipeline. A later analysis defined each TCR beta chain by its CDR3 amino acid sequence plus V-gene family, and excluded reads lacking a unique V-gene family. In a later analysis, several hundred highly shared, low-generation-probability nucleotide sequences were removed to address suspected cross-contamination and a sequencing artifact. In a later analysis, a clonal expansion index was calculated for each public chain from normalized within-repertoire ranks of inferred template counts. In a later analysis, generation probabilities were computed using a VDJ recombination model fitted to out-of-frame rearrangements, and the results were checked against IGoR. In a later analysis, hypergeometric tests were used to score TCR-TCR, TCR-HLA and TCR-CMV co-occurrence, with a repertoire-size bias correction applied to TCR pairs. A later analysis estimated false discovery rates by permuting HLA or CMV assignments 20 times. In a later analysis, co-occurring TCRs were grouped using DBSCAN, and TCRdist sequence similarity was added for clustering within HLA-allele-positive subsets. For co-occurrence clustering, repertoires with fewer than 30,000 or more than 120,000 public chains were excluded, along with about five repertoires with anomalous nucleotide sharing. Here the immuneACCESS table is served through TCRdb, limited to in-frame sequences with V and J called. Missing clones are a known gap in these copies; in checked studies unresolved V genes cover under half, and the rest lacks a known reason. D and trimming come from the DNA, and the V and J calls and clone size come from that table. For this sample the table gives over 200,000 clones, of which roughly 80% were detected only once. Together, the top ten hold 5% to 6.5% of the sample.

The rearrangement combines TRBV7-9 with TRBJ1-4; the D gene is possibly TRBD1, with 6 bases matching. This sequence was found in a woman aged 40 to 49 in good health and CMV-seropositive. Sequencing was carried out using PBMCs. This receptor has the CDR3 CASSWGGGDEKLFF. The DNA reads as follows: TGTGCCAGCAGCTGGGGGGGCGGGGATGAAAAACTGTTTTTT.